The rows below give T cell receptor beta chains drawn from one sample of a study of spatial heterogeneity in lung cancer. Via MiXCR, TCRdb re-called the 5' RACE reads, giving one row per CDR3 protein. Of around 66,000 distinct CDR3 sequences detected, roughly 6.6% appear once; the ten largest clones hold approximately 15%. Specimen: PBMCs, collected at surgery. These receptor sequences come from a female donor with early-stage non-small cell lung cancer. CDR3s include the opening cysteine and the closing phenylalanine or tryptophan. Fields, in order: D gene, V gene, clone size, J gene, CDR3 DNA, CDR3 protein. D genes are given only for firm matches. The size entry is marked missing in some rows and otherwise reads once, few, many or a size class.

>-|TRBV7-9|many|TRBJ1-6
TGTGCCAGCAGCTTACAGGGGACGGAGAATTCACCCCTCCACTTT
CASSLQGTENSPLHF
>-|TRBV5-1|many|TRBJ1-5
TGCGCCAGCAGCCCGACAGATAGCAATCAGCCCCAGCATTTT
CASSPTDSNQPQHF
>-|TRBV4-1|many|TRBJ1-2
TGCGCCAGCAGCCAAGACAGGACTAACTATGGCTACACCTTC
CASSQDRTNYGYTF
>-|TRBV5-1|-|TRBJ1-5
TGCGCCAGCAGCGATGGGGGGAATAGCAATCAGCCCCAGCATTTT
CASSDGGNSNQPQHF
>-|TRBV7-9|many|TRBJ2-7
TGTGCCAGCAGCTTAGCGGGGGAGCGCGAGCAGTACTTC
CASSLAGEREQYF
>-|TRBV6-5|-|TRBJ1-4
TGTGCCAGCAGTTTGCTACGACGGTATGAAAAACTGTTTTTT
CASSLLRRYEKLFF
>-|TRBV28|-|TRBJ1-2
TGTGCCACCCCCGACGGGACGGCCGCCTATGGCTACACCTTC
CATPDGTAAYGYTF
>TRBD2|TRBV6-6|-|TRBJ2-3
TGTGCCAGCAGTTACGGGCCTAGCGGGGCGTCAATAGATACGCAGTATTTT
CASSYGPSGASIDTQYF
>-|TRBV5-1|many|TRBJ1-5
TGCGCCAGCAGCTTGGTAGGGAACAATCAGCCCCAGCATTTT
CASSLVGNNQPQHF
>-|TRBV29-1|medium-sized|TRBJ2-5
TGCAGCGTTGATGATCGGGAGTCGGTCCTCCAAGAGACCCAGTACTTC
CSVDDRESVLQETQYF
>-|TRBV7-6|many|TRBJ2-2
TGTGCCAGCAACCTAGGAGGGATGGGCGGGGAGCTGTTTTTT
CASNLGGMGGELFF
>TRBD1|TRBV14|few|TRBJ1-3
TGTGCCAGCAGCCCCGGGACAGGTGGAAACACCATATATTTT
CASSPGTGGNTIYF